The 31 T cell receptor beta chains below all came from one sample that was sequenced in a study of cytomegalovirus exposure and HLA in healthy donors (dated by TCRdb to the late 2010s). Receptors were amplified or captured by the immunoSEQ multiplex PCR assay. For the multiplex PCR, a mixture combining 60 forward primers for TCR Vbeta segments and 13 reverse primers for TCR Jbeta segments was used. Imported from immuneACCESS, the table was reduced by TCRdb to in-frame sequences with V and J called. These copies leave out some clones; in studies compared against another copy, an unresolved V gene accounts for under half, and the cause of the remainder is not known. Across this sample there are 200,000 to 250,000 clones, with about 80% seen only once. The ten most abundant clones make up just under 3% of the sample. Sequenced: PBMCs. These receptors all stem from a woman in her twenties or thirties in good health and CMV-seronegative.

The table lists this clone with a few counts. The chain is built from TRBV15 and TRBJ1-5, with 7 bases matching TRBD1. Germline V gene sequence: CDR1 LNHNV, CDR2 YYDKDF (reference sequence). The V segment lost 2 bases and the J segment 2 bases; nucleotides outside the gene matches: 6. This CDR3 is 16 amino acids long. CDR3 sequence reads: CATSRKTGYGNQPQHF. CDR3 nucleotides: TGTGCCACCAGCAGAAAGACAGGGTACGGCAATCAGCCCCAGCATTTT. The full variable domain, with the rest looked up from reference TRBV15 and TRBJ1-5, is DAMVIQNPRYQVTQFGKPVTLSCSQTLNHNVMYWYQQKSSQAPKLLFHYYDKDFNNEADTPDNFQSRRPNTSFCFLDIRSPGLGDTAMYLCATSRKTGYGNQPQHFGDGTRLSIL.

This clone was seen more than once but under ten times. A read error may produce the germline difference seen at one junction end. This chain links TRBV30 with TRBJ1-2; D is unresolved. The CDR3 is 15 residues long. Germline V gives CDR1 GTSNPN, CDR2 SVGIG (reference sequence). Written as DNA, the CDR3 is TGTGCCCGGAGTGCCGCGCGGGGTTTGTACTATGGCTACACCTTC. Amino acids: CARSAARGLYYGYTF.

This clone has a handful of counts. The genes are TRBV7-2 and TRBJ2-7; 8 bases are shared with TRBD2. The CDR3 length is 17 residues. Germline V gives CDR1 SGHTA, CDR2 FQGNSA. J gave up 6 bases and V 5 bases, and 18 bases lay outside the gene matches. The CDR3 loop reads CASSRQGAGVPTGEQYF. CDR3 sequence (DNA): TGTGCCAGCAGCCGCCAGGGAGCGGGGGTACCTACCGGCGAGCAGTACTTC.

This clone was seen only a few times. The V and J genes are TRBV5-1 and TRBJ2-5; 7 bases match TRBD1. The length of the CDR3 is 15 residues. Germline assignment: CDR1 SGHRS and CDR2 YFSETQ. The J segment lost 2 bases and the V segment lost 3 bases, leaving 7 bases of the junction unmatched. This CDR3 reads CASSSTGTAQETQYF. The CDR3 DNA is TGCGCCAGCAGCTCAACAGGGACAGCTCAAGAGACCCAGTACTTC. The full variable domain, its missing parts supplied by reference TRBV5-1 and TRBJ2-5, is KAGVTQTPRYLIKTRGQQVTLSCSPISGHRSVSWYQQTPGQGLQFLFEYFSETQRNKGNFPGRFSGRQFSNSRSEMNVSTLELGDSALYLCASSSTGTAQETQYFGPGTRLLVL.

The V and J genes are TRBV9 and TRBJ1-2; tentative D call: TRBD1 (5 bases). V was pared by 2 bases and J by 5 bases, with 16 bases between. This CDR3 has 15 residues. The germline gives CDR1 SGDLS, CDR2 YYNGEE. CDR3 coding DNA: TGTGCCAGCAGCGTTGAAGGCCGCGGGGGATATGGCTACACCTTC. This encodes CASSVEGRGGYGYTF.

The chain uses TRBV28 and TRBJ1-5, with a possible D match to TRBD1 (5 bases). Trimming removed 5 bases from V and 2 bases from J, with 19 bases in between. This CDR3 comprises 17 residues. CDR1 is MDHEN and CDR2 is SYDVKM in the germline V gene. This chain's CDR3 is CASSPLRGTKGNQPQHF. Written as DNA, the CDR3 is TGTGCCAGCAGTCCCCTCCGCGGGACTAAGGGCAATCAGCCCCAGCATTTT. Together with reference TRBV28 and TRBJ1-5, the CDR3 gives the full variable domain: DVKVTQSSRYLVKRTGEKVFLECVQDMDHENMFWYRQDPGLGLRLIYFSYDVKMKEKGDIPEGYSVSREKKERFSLILESASTNQTSMYLCASSPLRGTKGNQPQHFGDGTRLSIL.

Written as DNA, the CDR3 is TGTGCCAGCAGAAACCAGGGATTCAATCAGCCCCAGCATTTT. This encodes CASRNQGFNQPQHF. This chain uses TRBV27 with TRBJ1-5, with D perhaps TRBD1 (5 bases). Per the germline V gene, CDR1 is MNHEY and CDR2 is SMNVEV (reference sequence). The V end lost 6 bases, the J end lost 3 bases, and 12 bases lay between the germline ends. This CDR3 has 14 amino acids.

The V call is TRBV2, the J call TRBJ1-5, with 9 nucleotides matching TRBD1. The V and J ends lost 2 bases and 7 bases, in that order; junction bases with no gene match: 3. Germline V CDR1 and CDR2: SNHLY, FYNNEI. CDR3 length: 14 amino acids. CDR3 amino acids: CASSETGGHQPQHF. Here the CDR3 DNA reads TGTGCCAGCAGTGAAACAGGGGGCCACCAGCCCCAGCATTTT.

This clone was recorded only once. The V call is TRBV6-4, the J call TRBJ1-2, with D possibly being TRBD1 (6 bases). With 8 bases removed from V and 4 bases from J, the gap between germline ends came to 23 bases. The germline gives CDR1 MRHNA, CDR2 SNTAGT. This CDR3 contains 16 residues. The CDR3 region is CASERDAGGVAYGYTF. In DNA form, the CDR3 reads TGTGCCAGCGAGCGGGACGCCGGGGGCGTCGCCTATGGCTACACCTTC.

The count of this clone is one. The chain links TRBV6-5 to TRBJ1-1; D perhaps matches TRBD1 (5 bases). The CDR3 runs to 15 residues. CDR1 is MNHEY, CDR2 SVGAGI, per germline. Trimming shortened V by 6 bases and J by 0 bases, and 14 bases separated the two germline ends. CDR3 loop: CASSPRQQLNTEAFF. The CDR3 bases are TGTGCCAGCAGCCCTCGACAGCAACTGAACACTGAAGCTTTCTTT.

This chain joins TRBV7-8 and TRBJ1-2; TRBD1 agrees at 7 bases. V dropped 0 bases and J dropped 2; count of bases not matched to a gene: 6. The CDR3 length is 16 residues. The germline CDR1 and CDR2 sequences are SGHVS and FQNEAQ. The CDR3 DNA follows: TGTGCCAGCAGCTTAGCTGGACAGGCCCAGAACTATGGCTACACCTTC. Translating it yields CASSLAGQAQNYGYTF.

This clone was recorded only once. The chain is built from TRBV5-1 and TRBJ2-2; no reliable D call. Germline CDR1 SGHRS, CDR2 YFSETQ. Trimming pared 4 bases from V and 7 bases from J, leaving 8 bases between. CDR3 size: 12 residues. The CDR3 here is CASSTFIGELFF. The CDR3 region has the DNA TGCGCCAGCAGCACTTTTATCGGGGAGCTGTTTTTT.

V gene TRBV6-1 combines with J gene TRBJ2-3; the D gene is possibly TRBD2 (7 bases). The germline CDR1 and CDR2 sequences are MNHNS and SASEGT. This CDR3 is built from 14 residues. V was trimmed by 2 bases and J by 8 bases, leaving 14 bases between them. Written as DNA, the CDR3 is TGTGCCAGCAGTGAAACGGGGGGCTGGGGTACGCAGTATTTT. It encodes CASSETGGWGTQYF.

This chain joins TRBV9 and TRBJ2-5; 7 bases fit TRBD2. The CDR3 totals 15 residues. Looked up from germline, CDR1 is SGDLS and CDR2 is YYNGEE. V lost 3 bases and J lost 5; bases outside the gene matches: 10. DNA of the CDR3: TGTGCCAGCAGCGGGGGAGCGGGATCAAGGGAGACCCAGTACTTC. Protein: CASSGGAGSRETQYF.

The chain links TRBV7-9 to TRBJ2-3, with 7 positions matching TRBD2. Per the germline V gene, CDR1 is SEHNR and CDR2 is FQNEAQ (reference sequence). J was trimmed by 5 bases and V by 2 bases; bases with no gene match: 13. This CDR3 contains 17 residues. The CDR3 DNA is TGTGCCAGCAGCTTATCAAAGGGAGGGTGGGGAGGAGATACGCAGTATTTT. Its protein product is CASSLSKGGWGGDTQYF.

The gene calls are TRBV4-1 and TRBJ1-5, with TRBD1 as a possible D gene (5 bases). Trimming cost V 0 bases and J 0 bases, with 18 bases left between them. The germline V gene has CDR1 MGHRA and CDR2 YSYEKL. There are 19 residues in the CDR3. DNA for the CDR3: TGCGCCAGCAGCCAAGACTCGGGCAGGGCCCTGTATAGCAATCAGCCCCAGCATTTT. Protein product: CASSQDSGRALYSNQPQHF.

The chain is built from TRBV10-3 and TRBJ1-2; the match to TRBD1 covers 10 bases. CDR3 length: 16 amino acids. With 2 bases clipped from V and 5 bases from J, the junction kept 8 bases outside the gene matches. Germline CDR1 ENHRY, CDR2 SYGVKD. Here the CDR3 reads CAISEAGGQGHYGYTF. The CDR3 region has the DNA TGTGCCATCAGTGAGGCAGGGGGACAGGGGCATTATGGCTACACCTTC.

This chain uses TRBV7-9 with TRBJ2-2, with TRBD1 matching over 12 bases. Looked up from germline, CDR1 is SEHNR and CDR2 is FQNEAQ (reference sequence). There are 16 residues in the CDR3. With 5 bases clipped from V and 5 bases from J, the junction kept 6 bases outside the gene matches. The CDR3 loop reads CASSDWDRGLTGELFF. CDR3 bases: TGTGCCAGCAGCGATTGGGACAGGGGGCTTACCGGGGAGCTGTTTTTT.

This clone was picked up a small number of times. V is TRBV7-3 and J is TRBJ2-3; 7 nucleotides line up with TRBD1. Per germline, CDR1 SGHTA and CDR2 FQGTGA. V gave up 3 bases and J gave up 6 bases; unmatched junction bases: 6. The CDR3 is 14 residues long. This chain's CDR3 is CASSFRQGLDTQYF. As DNA, the CDR3 is TGTGCCAGCAGCTTTCGACAGGGCCTCGATACGCAGTATTTT.

This clone was seen a handful of times. The chain employs TRBV30 and TRBJ2-7, with TRBD2 identical over 12 bases. Germline CDR1 GTSNPN, CDR2 SVGIG (reference sequence). The CDR3 contains 15 residues. The junction had 5 bases not matched to a gene; V was cut back by 3 bases and J by 2 bases. CDR3: CAWSAGLAGTYEQYF. The CDR3 DNA reads as TGTGCCTGGAGCGCCGGACTAGCGGGAACCTACGAGCAGTACTTC. Based on the CDR3 plus reference TRBV30 and TRBJ2-7, the full variable domain is SQTIHQWPATLVQPVGSPLSLECTVEGTSNPNLYWYRQAAGRGLQLLFYSVGIGQISSEVPQNLSASRPQDRQFILSSKKLLLSDSGFYLCAWSAGLAGTYEQYFGPGTRLTVT.

This chain links TRBV28 with TRBJ1-5; D is possibly TRBD1 (6 bases). Between the trimmed V and J ends, which lost 7 bases and 2 bases, there was a span of 15 bases. Germline V CDR1 and CDR2: MDHEN, SYDVKM. The CDR3 spans 15 residues. CDR3 region: CASTSRKGGNQPQHF. The CDR3 coding sequence is TGTGCCAGCACGTCCAGGAAGGGGGGCAATCAGCCCCAGCATTTT.

The chain recombines TRBV6-1 with TRBJ1-6; D not resolved. V lost 3 bases to trimming and J lost 3 bases, with 18 bases between them. The germline CDR1 and CDR2 sequences are MNHNS and SASEGT. There are 18 residues in the CDR3. CDR3 residues: CASSDEGPTSYYNSPLHF. Written as DNA, the CDR3 is TGTGCCAGCAGTGACGAGGGCCCCACCTCTTACTATAATTCACCCCTCCACTTT.

This clone was seen a few times. The rearrangement joins TRBV5-4 to TRBJ1-1; 7 bases align to TRBD1. The CDR3 covers 14 residues. Germline V gene lookup returns CDR1 SGHNT and CDR2 YYREEE (reference sequence). V dropped 3 bases and J dropped 5; count of bases not matched to a gene: 7. DNA for the CDR3: TGTGCCAGCAGCTGGAACAGGGGAGAAACTGAAGCTTTCTTT. Amino acid sequence: CASSWNRGETEAFF. The full variable domain, its missing parts supplied by reference TRBV5-4 and TRBJ1-1, is ETGVTQSPTHLIKTRGQQVTLRCSSQSGHNTVSWYQQALGQGPQFIFQYYREEENGRGNFPPRFSGLQFPNYSSELNVNALELDDSALYLCASSWNRGETEAFFGQGTRLTVV.

This rearrangement joins TRBV7-2 to TRBJ1-4; TRBD1 is a possible D gene (6 bases). Between the trimmed V and J ends, which lost 0 bases and 8 bases, there was a span of 16 bases. This CDR3 has 16 amino acids. CDR1 is SGHTA, CDR2 FQGNSA, per germline. The CDR3 reads CASSLAGSGVGEKLFF. CDR3 nucleotides: TGTGCCAGCAGCTTAGCAGGGTCAGGGGTTGGAGAAAAACTGTTTTTT.

Here the CDR3 reads CASSEVGGAGEQYF. In nucleotides, the CDR3 is TGTGCCAGCAGTGAGGTCGGCGGGGCGGGCGAGCAGTACTTC. The chain has TRBV2 and TRBJ2-7, with D perhaps matching TRBD2 (6 bases). CDR3 size: 14 residues. From germline, CDR1 is SNHLY and CDR2 FYNNEI. V dropped 3 bases and J dropped 6 bases, with 15 bases sitting between them. The full variable domain, with the rest looked up from reference TRBV2 and TRBJ2-7, is EPEVTQTPSHQVTQMGQEVILRCVPISNHLYFYWYRQILGQKVEFLVSFYNNEISEKSEIFDDQFSVERPDGSNFTLKIRSTKLEDSAMYFCASSEVGGAGEQYFGPGTRLTVT.

This clone was counted only a few times. The genes are TRBV14 and TRBJ2-7, with a tentative D call TRBD1 (6 bases). Per germline, CDR1 SGHDN and CDR2 FVKESK. The CDR3 runs 15 residues. Trimming took 4 bases from V and 2 from J, leaving 15 bases between them. The CDR3 sequence: CASSLARGYTYEQYF. The CDR3, as DNA: TGTGCCAGCAGCCTAGCCAGGGGATACACCTACGAGCAGTACTTC.

The chain employs TRBV4-1 and TRBJ2-3; 7 bases match TRBD2. Germline CDR1 MGHRA, CDR2 YSYEKL. V gave up 4 bases and J gave up 4 bases; unmatched junction bases: 14. The CDR3 contains 17 residues. The CDR3 bases are TGCGCCAGCAGCCGAGCAACCGGACTAGGGCGGGCAGATACGCAGTATTTT. Encoded protein: CASSRATGLGRADTQYF.

CDR3 nucleotide sequence: TGTGCCAGCAGTCGGGACAGGGAGTCGCGCGAGACCCAGTACTTC. It is translated as CASSRDRESRETQYF. This chain connects TRBV28 to TRBJ2-5, with 9 bases aligning to TRBD1. This CDR3 region has 15 residues. In germline, CDR1 is MDHEN, CDR2 SYDVKM. V dropped 5 bases and J dropped 5; count of bases not matched to a gene: 9.

This clone was detected only a few times. The J gene is TRBJ1-2, the V gene TRBV10-3; 8 bases match TRBD1. The CDR3 consists of 17 residues. Germline assignment: CDR1 ENHRY and CDR2 SYGVKD. V lost 6 bases and J lost 0; bases outside the gene matches: 12. Here the CDR3 reads CAIRKRQGTPTNYGYTF. The CDR3 bases are TGTGCCATCAGGAAACGACAGGGGACCCCCACTAACTATGGCTACACCTTC.

This rearrangement joins TRBV5-4 to TRBJ1-3; a possible D gene is TRBD1 (5 bases). Germline V gives CDR1 SGHNT, CDR2 YYREEE (reference sequence). V lost 0 bases and J lost 0, with 7 bases in between. The CDR3 contains 15 residues. CDR3 protein: CASSLGQNSGNTIYF. The CDR3 DNA reads as TGTGCCAGCAGCTTGGGACAGAACTCTGGAAACACCATATATTTT.

The chain combines TRBV15 with TRBJ1-5, with 11 bases matching TRBD1. V dropped 3 bases and J dropped 3; count of bases not matched to a gene: 4. CDR1 and CDR2 from the germline V gene are LNHNV and YYDKDF (reference sequence). The CDR3 totals 16 residues. In nucleotides, the CDR3 is TGTGCCACCAGCAGCGGACAGGGGGCGGTCAATCAGCCCCAGCATTTT. Amino acids: CATSSGQGAVNQPQHF.